Listed here are 29 T cell receptor beta chains from one sample, sequenced in a study of Ad26.COV2.S vaccination and SARS-CoV-2 variants. The method was immunoSEQ multiplex PCR; TCRdb's version includes in-frame clones alone and lacks a portion of them. The sample carries fewer than 400,000 clones, around nine tenths recorded once. Treatment reported: 19 received Ad26.COV2.S at low or high dose, single or two shots; 5 received placebo; per-sample allocation not given. Collection of the samples took place on day 63 after the first injection of vaccine or placebo. Material: peripheral blood, obtained in a trial of Ad26.COV2.S vaccine versus placebo. Source of these receptors: a person between 18 and 65 years old who received the Ad26.COV2.S COVID-19 vaccine or a placebo.

The CDR3 nucleotides are TGTGCCAGCAGCGCAGAGGGACAGAGGAATTCACCCCTCCACTTT. Amino acid sequence: CASSAEGQRNSPLHF. The J gene is TRBJ1-6, the V gene TRBV7-6, with 7 bases aligning to TRBD1. V lost 5 bases, J lost 7 bases, and 8 bases stayed unmatched. The CDR3 runs 15 residues. Germline V gives CDR1 SGHVS, CDR2 FNYEAQ.

The V gene is TRBV27, the J gene TRBJ2-6, with D unclear. This CDR3 region has 15 residues. From germline, CDR1 is MNHEY and CDR2 SMNVEV (reference sequence). V was cut by 6 bases and J by 2 bases, with 11 bases left in between. The CDR3 region has the DNA TGTGCCAGCAGGCCCCAGAGCCCTGGGGCCAACGTCCTGACTTTC. This gives the protein CASRPQSPGANVLTF.

A single count supports this clone. This chain links TRBV5-4 with TRBJ2-5; TRBD1 matches 7 bases. The CDR3 is 15 amino acids. CDR1 is SGHNT and CDR2 is YYREEE in the germline V gene (reference sequence). V lost 0 bases and J lost 2; bases outside the gene matches: 4. The CDR3 is CASSLEQGNQETQYF. For the CDR3, the DNA is TGTGCCAGCAGCTTGGAACAGGGGAATCAAGAGACCCAGTACTTC.

The chain joins TRBV2 to TRBJ1-3, with D unclear. This CDR3 spans 16 amino acids. V lost 3 bases and J lost 2, with 14 bases in between. From germline, CDR1 is SNHLY and CDR2 FYNNEI. The CDR3 DNA reads TGTGCCAGCAGTGAGCTGGGCAGGAGCGCTGGAAACACCATATATTTT. Its protein is CASSELGRSAGNTIYF.

The V gene is TRBV6-1, the J gene TRBJ2-4; no clear D. Germline-derived CDR1 and CDR2 are MNHNS and SASEGT. This CDR3 comprises 11 residues. V was cut by 0 bases and J by 7 bases, with 1 base left in between. The CDR3 region is CASSEANIQYF. DNA for the CDR3: TGTGCCAGCAGTGAAGCCAACATTCAGTACTTC.

V and J are TRBV5-1 and TRBJ1-4, with TRBD1 as a possible D gene (5 bases). Trimming cost V 4 bases and J 0 bases, with 13 bases left between them. CDR1 is SGHRS and CDR2 is YFSETQ in the germline V gene. This CDR3 is built from 16 residues. CDR3 region: CASSPVRGATNEKLFF. The DNA for the CDR3 is TGCGCCAGCAGCCCGGTTAGGGGAGCAACTAATGAAAAACTGTTTTTT.

V is TRBV28 and J is TRBJ2-7; D is ambiguous. There are 17 residues in the CDR3. V was clipped by 4 bases and J by 2 bases, with 21 bases between them. The germline CDR1 and CDR2 sequences are MDHEN and SYDVKM. DNA of the CDR3: TGTGCCAGCAGTTCGAACAAACTGGGTCCTGGGACCTACGAGCAGTACTTC. It is translated as CASSSNKLGPGTYEQYF.

This chain uses TRBV6-1 with TRBJ2-3; D not certain. V dropped 2 bases and J dropped 8 bases, with 11 bases sitting between them. This CDR3 has 13 amino acids. Looked up from germline, CDR1 is MNHNS and CDR2 is SASEGT. The CDR3 here is CASSELEWGTQYF. The CDR3 DNA reads as TGTGCCAGCAGTGAACTAGAATGGGGTACGCAGTATTTT.

V usage is TRBV5-1 and J usage is TRBJ2-7; D is tentatively TRBD1 or TRBD2 (7 bases each). Germline V gives CDR1 SGHRS, CDR2 YFSETQ. The CDR3 runs 14 residues. V lost 4 bases and J 4 bases, leaving 15 bases between the germline ends. CDR3 residues: CASSGTGEGYEQYF. DNA of the CDR3: TGCGCCAGCAGCGGAACAGGGGAGGGTTACGAGCAGTACTTC.

The gene calls are TRBV30 and TRBJ2-1; no clear D. Trimming pared 2 bases from V and 6 bases from J, leaving 11 bases between. There are 13 residues in the CDR3. The germline V gene encodes CDR1 GTSNPN and CDR2 SVGIG (reference sequence). The CDR3 DNA reads TGTGCCTGGAGTCTTCTTACGGGCAATGAGCAGTTCTTC. Amino acid sequence: CAWSLLTGNEQFF.

This clone was seen only a few times. J is TRBJ2-2 and V is TRBV7-3; D may match TRBD1 or TRBD2 (7 bases each). V was pared by 2 bases and J by 7 bases, with 14 bases between. The CDR3 consists of 15 residues. Germline CDR1 and CDR2: SGHTA and FQGTGA. CDR3 sequence: CASSLGQGDYGELFF. The CDR3 coding sequence is TGTGCCAGCAGCTTAGGTCAGGGGGACTACGGGGAGCTGTTTTTT.

The V call is TRBV12-3 or TRBV12-4, the J call TRBJ1-2; 7 bases agree with TRBD1. The CDR3 runs to 13 residues. After removal of 6 bases from V and 8 bases from J, the junction contained 9 bases not matched to a gene. This CDR3 reads CASSQGDSGGYTF. CDR3 in DNA: TGTGCCAGCAGCCAGGGGGACTCTGGAGGCTACACCTTC.

The rearrangement links TRBV7-9 to TRBJ1-2; D ambiguous. This CDR3 contains 13 residues. Germline assignment: CDR1 SEHNR and CDR2 FQNEAQ (reference sequence). Trimming stripped 1 base from V and 7 bases from J, with 10 bases between. CDR3 sequence: CASSLEEHSGYTF. CDR3 sequence (DNA): TGTGCCAGCAGCTTAGAGGAGCACTCTGGCTACACCTTC.

The chain carries TRBV2 and TRBJ1-4; 8 positions agree with TRBD1. The length of the CDR3 is 15 residues. Unmatched junction bases numbered 5, after V lost 5 bases and J lost 3 bases. The germline V gene has CDR1 SNHLY and CDR2 FYNNEI. CDR3 in DNA: TGTGCCAGCAGTTGGCAGGGACAGGCTAATGAAAAACTGTTTTTT. This gives the protein CASSWQGQANEKLFF.

The V gene is TRBV10-2, the J gene TRBJ1-5; D is perhaps TRBD1 (6 bases). Germline V gives CDR1 WSHSY, CDR2 SAAADI. V lost 7 bases and J lost 0, with 7 bases in between. The length of the CDR3 is 13 residues. DNA of the CDR3: TGCGCCAGCAAGGACAGTAGCAATCAGCCCCAGCATTTT. Encoded protein: CASKDSSNQPQHF.

The rearrangement links TRBV19 to TRBJ2-1, with 10 nucleotides matching TRBD1. CDR1 is LNHDA, CDR2 SQIVND, per germline (reference sequence). V gave up 6 bases and J gave up 3 bases; unmatched junction bases: 5. CDR3 length: 15 amino acids. CDR3 coding DNA: TGTGCCAGTAGCAGAGACAGGGGGCTCTACAATGAGCAGTTCTTC. As protein: CASSRDRGLYNEQFF.

This rearrangement joins TRBV5-4 to TRBJ2-1, with 10 bases that match TRBD2. Germline CDR1 and CDR2: SGHNT and YYREEE (reference sequence). V dropped 4 bases and J dropped 4; count of bases not matched to a gene: 14. This CDR3 is built from 18 residues. The CDR3 coding sequence is TGTGCCAGCAGCATCAATCTGGGACTAGCGATCAGGTACAATGAGCAGTTCTTC. Its translation is CASSINLGLAIRYNEQFF.

V is TRBV23-1 and J is TRBJ2-2; the D gene is possibly TRBD1 (5 bases). TRBV23-1 is placed among ORFs of uncertain function. This CDR3 comprises 17 residues. V shed 0 bases and J shed 5 bases, with 16 bases lying between them. DNA of the CDR3: TGCGCCAGCAGTCAATCGGTGGGGCAGGTCCCTACCGGGGAGCTGTTTTTT. It codes for CASSQSVGQVPTGELFF.

This clone was observed a handful of times. The V call is TRBV11-2, the J call TRBJ2-1; D might be TRBD1 (6 bases). Trimming left V 5 bases short and J 7 bases short, with 9 bases between. Germline V gene data show CDR1 as SGHAT and CDR2 as FQNNGV. This CDR3 is built from 12 residues. This chain's CDR3 is CASSPQGNEQFF. As DNA, the CDR3 is TGTGCCAGCAGCCCACAGGGTAATGAGCAGTTCTTC.

The rearrangement joins TRBV5-1 to TRBJ2-5, with D uncertain. The CDR3 has 15 residues. The V gene's germline CDR1 is SGHRS and CDR2 YFSETQ. Trimming shortened V by 1 base and J by 2 bases, and 12 bases separated the two germline ends. CDR3 amino acids: CASSLHKRLQETQYF. The CDR3 region has the DNA TGCGCCAGCAGCTTGCACAAGCGCCTTCAAGAGACCCAGTACTTC.

CDR3 protein: CASSIEGGPDEQYF. In DNA, the CDR3 is TGTGCCAGTAGTATCGAGGGAGGGCCGGACGAGCAGTACTTC. The rearrangement links TRBV19 to TRBJ2-7; TRBD2 matches 7 bases. V shed 3 bases, J shed 5 bases, and the junction held 7 bases outside the gene matches. The length of the CDR3 is 14 residues. Germline CDR1 is LNHDA and CDR2 is SQIVND (reference sequence).

The chain recombines TRBV28 with TRBJ2-7, with 8 bases identical to TRBD1. There are 16 residues in the CDR3. Germline assignment: CDR1 MDHEN and CDR2 SYDVKM. V lost 3 bases and J lost 2; bases outside the gene matches: 9. CDR3 protein: CASSLGVGTGAYEQYF. The CDR3, as DNA: TGTGCCAGCAGTTTGGGGGTTGGGACAGGAGCCTACGAGCAGTACTTC.

The V and J genes are TRBV29-1 and TRBJ2-1, with a weak D call TRBD2 (6 bases). This CDR3 has 16 residues. Trimming shortened V by 1 base and J by 8 bases, and 21 bases separated the two germline ends. The germline V gene encodes CDR1 SQVTM and CDR2 ANQGSEA. The CDR3 is CSVEGVGDSPGDEQFF. In DNA, the CDR3 is TGCAGCGTTGAAGGTGTGGGGGACTCCCCTGGCGATGAGCAGTTCTTC.

This clone showed up just once. The V and J genes are TRBV10-3 and TRBJ2-7, with D tentatively TRBD2 (6 bases). The V end lost 9 bases, the J end lost 0 bases, and 9 bases lay between the germline ends. The CDR3 has 12 residues. Germline V gives CDR1 ENHRY, CDR2 SYGVKD. The CDR3 protein is CAIHGSSYEQYF. The CDR3 nucleotides read TGTGCCATACACGGGAGCTCCTACGAGCAGTACTTC.

The chain joins TRBV30 to TRBJ2-1, with 14 bases aligning to TRBD2. This CDR3 is built from 15 residues. From germline, CDR1 is GTSNPN and CDR2 SVGIG (reference sequence). With 0 bases clipped from V and 8 bases from J, the junction kept 3 bases outside the gene matches. As DNA, the CDR3 is TGTGCCTGGAGTGTAGGGACTAGCGGGAGCGATGAGCAGTTCTTC. Translating it yields CAWSVGTSGSDEQFF.

The V call is TRBV7-3, the J call TRBJ2-7, with 7 nucleotides matching TRBD1. The CDR3 length is 14 residues. J gave up 6 bases and V 1 base, and 6 bases lay outside the gene matches. Per the germline V gene, CDR1 is SGHTA and CDR2 is FQGTGA. The CDR3 nucleotides are TGTGCCAGCAGCTTAATGCCAGGGGGTGGCGAGCAGTACTTC. This translates into CASSLMPGGGEQYF.

The chain employs TRBV11-2 and TRBJ2-7, with D possibly being TRBD1 (6 bases). CDR3 size: 16 residues. V was cut by 3 bases and J by 6 bases, with 21 bases left in between. Germline lookup yields CDR1 SGHAT and CDR2 FQNNGV. The CDR3 protein is CASSFQGQGPPTEQYF. CDR3 nucleotide sequence: TGTGCCAGCAGCTTCCAGGGGCAGGGACCTCCGACCGAGCAGTACTTC.

The count of this clone is one. V gene TRBV28 combines with J gene TRBJ2-2; TRBD2 matches at 13 bases. The CDR3 spans 19 residues. V lost 3 bases to trimming and J lost 0 bases; unmatched junction nucleotides: 7. Germline V gives CDR1 MDHEN, CDR2 SYDVKM. CDR3: CASSFARLAGGSNTGELFF. CDR3 nucleotide sequence: TGTGCCAGCAGTTTCGCTCGACTAGCGGGAGGATCGAACACCGGGGAGCTGTTTTTT.

The CDR3 spells CATWVERSSSYEQYF. CDR3 nucleotide sequence: TGCGCCACCTGGGTAGAGCGTTCGAGCTCCTACGAGCAGTACTTC. This chain links TRBV4-3 with TRBJ2-7; D unclear. The CDR3 spans 15 residues. Trimming stripped 10 bases from V and 0 bases from J, with 19 bases between. The germline V gene encodes CDR1 LGHNA and CDR2 YSLEER.